Ten or more counts support the clone carrying this T cell receptor beta chain. Its antigen remains unknown. This entry is derived from a study of CD8 T cells in ankylosing spondylitis. Whole-study results and caveats: Reports say disease-linked clones showed up significantly more in matched ankylosing spondylitis synovial fluid. There were earlier reports of some motif variants in reactive arthritis synovial fluid and blood.

TCRdb analysed the 5' RACE reads with MiXCR anew, one entry per CDR3 protein. The table shows 200,000 or so distinct CDR3 sequences, with 18% occurring only once. CDR3 length: 12 amino acids. The germline V gene encodes CDR1 LGHDT and CDR2 YNNKEL (reference sequence). Trimming removed 3 bases at V and 7 bases at J, with 7 bases between. The receptor comes from a male donor under 35 with ankylosing spondylitis or in good health (not recorded which). V is TRBV3-1 and J is TRBJ2-4; D is undetermined. The sample consisted of blood, either unsorted or a sorted T cell fraction (not recorded which). CDR3 region: CASSHSSNIQYF. As DNA, the CDR3 is TGTGCCAGCAGCCATTCATCGAACATTCAGTACTTC. Drawing the rest from reference TRBV3-1 and TRBJ2-4, the complete variable domain is DTAVSQTPKYLVTQMGNDKSIKCEQNLGHDTMYWYKQDSKKFLKIMFSYNNKELIINETVPNRFSPKSPDKAHLNLHINSLELGDSAVYFCASSHSSNIQYFGAGTRLSVL.